The clone carrying this TCR beta chain showed up many times. The antigen remains undetermined. At one end the junction does not follow the germline gene, possibly because of a read error. The germline CDR1 and CDR2 sequences are GTSNPN and SVGIG (reference sequence). The CDR3 length is 13 residues. Amplification of TCR beta CDR3 regions used RNA as the template. Carried out on the TCR CDR3, a first-round RT-PCR used the HTBI primer set. MiXCR was run by TCRdb on the multiplex PCR reads, yielding one entry per CDR3 protein. The table lists fewer than 450,000 distinct CDR3 sequences, roughly a sixth of them singletons. This sample stems from a study of T cells in Graves' hyperthyroidism and ophthalmopathy. Overall study findings and caveats: Classification by a 13 V-J model distinguished ophthalmopathy from stable hyperthyroidism. The model forecast ophthalmopathy, anticipating it by a median around 6.5 months before onset.

The study enrolled patients aged 18 to 65 with newly diagnosed hyperthyroidism of under 2 months' duration. Patients with uncontrolled infections, other autoimmune diseases, pregnancy or lactation were excluded. The chain couples TRBV30 to TRBJ1-1; D unresolved. Sequences were obtained from blood. This sequence originates from a woman aged 25-40 years with Graves' hyperthyroidism that later progressed to Graves' ophthalmopathy. This CDR3 is CAWSFTTNSEAFF. In DNA, the CDR3 is TGTGCCTGGAGTTTTACTACGAACTCTGAAGCTTTCTTT.